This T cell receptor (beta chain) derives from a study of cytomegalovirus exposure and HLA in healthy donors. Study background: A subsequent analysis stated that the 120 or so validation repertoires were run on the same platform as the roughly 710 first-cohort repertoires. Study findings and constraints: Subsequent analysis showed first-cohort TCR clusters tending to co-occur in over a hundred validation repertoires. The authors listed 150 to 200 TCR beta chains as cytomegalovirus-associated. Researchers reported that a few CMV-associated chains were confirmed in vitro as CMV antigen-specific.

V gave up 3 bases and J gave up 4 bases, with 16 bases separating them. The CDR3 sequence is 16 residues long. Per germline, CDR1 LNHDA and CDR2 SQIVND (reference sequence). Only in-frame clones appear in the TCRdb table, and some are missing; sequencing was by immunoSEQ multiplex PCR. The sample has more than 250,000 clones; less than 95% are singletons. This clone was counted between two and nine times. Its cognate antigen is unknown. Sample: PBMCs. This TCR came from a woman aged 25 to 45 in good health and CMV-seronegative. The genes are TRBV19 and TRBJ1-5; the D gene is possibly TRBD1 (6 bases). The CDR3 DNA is TGTGCCAGTAGTATCATAGGGGGACTTGGGAATCAGCCCCAGCATTTT. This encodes CASSIIGGLGNQPQHF.